What follows is one TCR beta chain and its context. Clones were read by immunoSEQ multiplex PCR, and TCRdb kept only the in-frame ones, dropping some. The table shows some 2,100,000 clones, with approximately 95% occurring only once. The data derive from a study of shared clonotypes between healthy human individuals. V gave up 5 bases and J gave up 6 bases; unmatched junction bases: 1. The CDR3 has 13 residues. Germline CDR1 SGHRS, CDR2 YFSETQ. This sequence originates from a man between 18 and 35 years old in good health. The rearrangement links TRBV5-1 to TRBJ2-1, with 11 bases fitting TRBD2. Sample: naive CD4+ T cells sorted from blood. Subset specified: CD45RA+ positively selected. CDR3 region: CASRTSGSNEQFF. CDR3 sequence (DNA): TGCGCCAGCAGAACTAGCGGGAGCAATGAGCAGTTCTTC.